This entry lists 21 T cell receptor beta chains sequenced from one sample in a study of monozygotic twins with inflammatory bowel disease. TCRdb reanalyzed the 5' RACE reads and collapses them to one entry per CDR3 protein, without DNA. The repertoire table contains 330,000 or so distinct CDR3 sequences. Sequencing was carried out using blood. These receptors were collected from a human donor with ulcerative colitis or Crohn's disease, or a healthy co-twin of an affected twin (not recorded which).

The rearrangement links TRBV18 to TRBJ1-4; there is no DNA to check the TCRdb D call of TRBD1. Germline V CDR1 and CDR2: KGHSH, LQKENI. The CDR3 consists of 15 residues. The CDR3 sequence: CASSPRQGAEEKLFF.

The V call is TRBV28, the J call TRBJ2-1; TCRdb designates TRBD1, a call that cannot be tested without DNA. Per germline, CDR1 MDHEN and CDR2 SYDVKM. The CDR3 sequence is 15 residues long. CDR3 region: CASSNGGGSYNEQFF. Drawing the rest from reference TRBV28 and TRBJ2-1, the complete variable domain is DVKVTQSSRYLVKRTGEKVFLECVQDMDHENMFWYRQDPGLGLRLIYFSYDVKMKEKGDIPEGYSVSREKKERFSLILESASTNQTSMYLCASSNGGGSYNEQFFGPGTRLTVL.

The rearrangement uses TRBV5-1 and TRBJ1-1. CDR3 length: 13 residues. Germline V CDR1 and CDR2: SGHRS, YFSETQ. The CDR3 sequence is CASSQREGTEAFF.

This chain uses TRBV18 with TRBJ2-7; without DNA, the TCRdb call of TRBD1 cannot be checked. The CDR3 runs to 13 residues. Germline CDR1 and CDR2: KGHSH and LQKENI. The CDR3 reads CASSKQKPGEQYF.

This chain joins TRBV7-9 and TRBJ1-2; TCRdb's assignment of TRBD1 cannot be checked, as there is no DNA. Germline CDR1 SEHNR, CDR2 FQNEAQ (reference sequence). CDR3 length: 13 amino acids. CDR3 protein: CASSGQVNYGYTF.

CDR3 residues: CSAREVGAGWGNTIYF. The J gene is TRBJ1-3, the V gene TRBV20-1; TCRdb indicates TRBD1, and absent DNA this call remains unverified. Germline V gives CDR1 DFQATT, CDR2 SNEGSKA (reference sequence). The CDR3 extends over 16 amino acids.

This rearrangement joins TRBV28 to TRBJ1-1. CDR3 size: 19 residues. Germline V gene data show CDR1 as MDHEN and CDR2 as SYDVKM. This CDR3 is CASSLMLDEVSGSNTEAFF.

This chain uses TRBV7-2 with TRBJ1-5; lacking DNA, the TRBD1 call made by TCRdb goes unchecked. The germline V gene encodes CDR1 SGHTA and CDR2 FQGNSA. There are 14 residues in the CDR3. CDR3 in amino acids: CASTQGALNQPQHF. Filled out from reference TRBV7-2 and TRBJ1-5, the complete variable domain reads GAGVSQSPSNKVTEKGKDVELRCDPISGHTALYWYRQSLGQGLEFLIYFQGNSAPDKSGLPSDRFSAERTGGSVSTLTIQRTQQEDSAVYLCASTQGALNQPQHFGDGTRLSIL.

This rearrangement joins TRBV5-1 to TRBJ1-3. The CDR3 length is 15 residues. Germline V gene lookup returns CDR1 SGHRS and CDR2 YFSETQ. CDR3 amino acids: CASSLAQGSGNTIYF.

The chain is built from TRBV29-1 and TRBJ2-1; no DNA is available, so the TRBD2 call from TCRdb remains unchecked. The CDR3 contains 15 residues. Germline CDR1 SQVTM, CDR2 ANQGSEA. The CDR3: CSALTGLAGSGEQFF.

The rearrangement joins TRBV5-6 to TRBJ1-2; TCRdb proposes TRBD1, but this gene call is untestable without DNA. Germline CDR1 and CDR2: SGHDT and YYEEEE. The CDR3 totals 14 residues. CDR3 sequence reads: CASSLGTTNYGYTF.

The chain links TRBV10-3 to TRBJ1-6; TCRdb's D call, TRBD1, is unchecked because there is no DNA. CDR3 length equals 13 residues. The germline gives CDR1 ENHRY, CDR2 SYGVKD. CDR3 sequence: CAISELGAGGLHF.

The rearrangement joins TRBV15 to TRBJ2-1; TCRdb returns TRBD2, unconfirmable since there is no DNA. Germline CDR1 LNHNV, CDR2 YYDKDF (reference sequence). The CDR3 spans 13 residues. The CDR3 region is CATEDLENNEQFF.

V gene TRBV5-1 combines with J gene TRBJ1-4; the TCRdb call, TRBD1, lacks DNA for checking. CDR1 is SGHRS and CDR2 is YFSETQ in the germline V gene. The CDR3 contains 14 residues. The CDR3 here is CASSFGTENEKLFF.

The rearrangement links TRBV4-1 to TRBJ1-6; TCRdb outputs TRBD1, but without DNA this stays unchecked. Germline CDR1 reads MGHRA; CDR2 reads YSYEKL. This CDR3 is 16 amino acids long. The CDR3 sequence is CASSPRAGQGNSPLHF.

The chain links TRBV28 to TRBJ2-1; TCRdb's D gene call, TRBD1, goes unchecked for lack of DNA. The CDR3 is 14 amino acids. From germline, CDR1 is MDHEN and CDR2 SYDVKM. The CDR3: CASSLGQVLNEQFF.

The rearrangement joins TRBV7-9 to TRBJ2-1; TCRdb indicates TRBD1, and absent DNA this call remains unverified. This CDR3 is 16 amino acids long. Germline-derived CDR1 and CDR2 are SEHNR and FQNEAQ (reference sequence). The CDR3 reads CASSPKTVNTYNEQFF.

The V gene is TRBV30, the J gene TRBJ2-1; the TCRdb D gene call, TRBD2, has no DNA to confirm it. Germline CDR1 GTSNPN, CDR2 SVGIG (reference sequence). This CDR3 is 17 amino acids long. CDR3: CAWSFQSSGSIANEQFF.

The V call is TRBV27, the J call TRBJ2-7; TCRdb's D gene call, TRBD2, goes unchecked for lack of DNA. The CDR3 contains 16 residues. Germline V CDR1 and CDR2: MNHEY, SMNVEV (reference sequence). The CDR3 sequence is CASSPSHLAGLLQQYF.

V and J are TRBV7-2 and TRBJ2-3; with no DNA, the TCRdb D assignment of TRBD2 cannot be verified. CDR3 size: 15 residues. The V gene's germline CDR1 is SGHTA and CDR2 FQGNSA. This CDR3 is CASFRRGGMGDTQYF. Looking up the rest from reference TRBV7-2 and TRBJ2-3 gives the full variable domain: GAGVSQSPSNKVTEKGKDVELRCDPISGHTALYWYRQSLGQGLEFLIYFQGNSAPDKSGLPSDRFSAERTGGSVSTLTIQRTQQEDSAVYLCASFRRGGMGDTQYFGPGTRLTVL.

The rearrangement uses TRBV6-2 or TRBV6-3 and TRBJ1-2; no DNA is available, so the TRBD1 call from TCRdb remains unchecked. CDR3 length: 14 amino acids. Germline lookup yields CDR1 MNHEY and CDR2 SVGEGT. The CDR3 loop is CASSPRLDRGGYTF.